The present TCR beta chain was sequenced within a study of spatial heterogeneity in lung cancer. The study, taken as a whole, reports: Blood contained ubiquitous expanded tumor TCRs more at resection than at follow-up.

One entry per CDR3 protein, called by TCRdb with MiXCR from the 5' RACE reads. The sample consists of about 110,000 distinct CDR3 sequences, 11% of them appearing once. Germline lookup yields CDR1 MDHEN and CDR2 SYDVKM. V gave up 2 bases and J gave up 5 bases, with 3 bases separating them. The CDR3 is 11 amino acids. As for time point: blood at routine non-recurrence follow-up after resection. Material for sequencing was whole RNA from tumor, nontumor lung or frozen PBMC, left unsorted. A remark on this clonotype: The antigen remains unidentified.

This TCR derives from a female donor with early-stage non-small cell lung cancer. This specimen consisted of PBMCs, obtained at follow-up. The chain combines TRBV28 with TRBJ1-2; D remains unclear. CDR3 residues: CASSLQYGYTF. The CDR3 DNA reads as TGTGCCAGCAGTTTACAGTATGGCTACACCTTC.